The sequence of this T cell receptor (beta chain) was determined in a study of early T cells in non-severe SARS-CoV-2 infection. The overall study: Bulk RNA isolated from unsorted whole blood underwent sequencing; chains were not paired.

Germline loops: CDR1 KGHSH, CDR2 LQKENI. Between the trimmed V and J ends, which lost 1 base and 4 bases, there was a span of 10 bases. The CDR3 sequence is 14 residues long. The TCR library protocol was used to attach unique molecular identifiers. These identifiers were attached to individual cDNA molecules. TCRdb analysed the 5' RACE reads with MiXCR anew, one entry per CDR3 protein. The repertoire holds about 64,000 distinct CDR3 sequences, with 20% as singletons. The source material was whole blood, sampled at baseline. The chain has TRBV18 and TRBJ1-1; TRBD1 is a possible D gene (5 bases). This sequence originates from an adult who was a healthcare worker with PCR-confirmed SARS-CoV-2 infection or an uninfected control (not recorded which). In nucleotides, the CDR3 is TGTGCCAGCTCACCACAGGACATCATCACTGAAGCTTTCTTT. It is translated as CASSPQDIITEAFF.